These T cell receptor beta chains were read from a single sample in a study of shared clonotypes between healthy human individuals. Method: immunoSEQ multiplex PCR; TCRdb's copy keeps in-frame clones and lacks some. This sample has about 2.5 million clones, with just under 95% found just once. The source material was naive CD4+ T cells from PBMCs. The receptors come from a man aged 18 to 29 in good health. Some clones in this sample may be carry-over from other donors' samples. Both conserved end residues are part of each CDR3. A D gene is named only where the DNA matches it firmly. Some rows have no size entry. The others give once, few or many, or a class for an expanded clone.

v_call	j_call	d_call	clone_size	cdr3_nt	cdr3_aa
TRBV18	TRBJ1-1	NA	once	TGTGCCAGCTCACCTAACACCGACACTGAAGCTTTCTTT	CASSPNTDTEAFF
TRBV7-3	TRBJ2-3	NA	NA	TGTGCCAGCAGCTTAGGCCGGAGCACAGATACGCAGTATTTT	CASSLGRSTDTQYF
TRBV27	TRBJ1-5	TRBD1	NA	TGTGCCAGCAGTCCCTCCGGGACAGGGCCCGATCAGCCCCAGCATTTT	CASSPSGTGPDQPQHF
TRBV28	TRBJ1-1	NA	few	TGTGCCACCTTCATTGGGGCTGGAGGGGCTGCTGAAGCTTTCTTT	CATFIGAGGAAEAFF
TRBV19	TRBJ2-6	TRBD1	NA	TGTGCCAGTAGTATATCTAGGACAGGGGCCTCTGGGGCCAACGTCCTGACTTTC	CASSISRTGASGANVLTF
TRBV9	TRBJ1-2	NA	NA	TGTGCCAGCAGCGGACGGAGGGTGACCTATGGCTACACCTTC	CASSGRRVTYGYTF
TRBV7-9	TRBJ1-2	NA	NA	TGTGCCAGCAGCTTAAATCGACAGGCCGCTAACTATGGCTACACCTTC	CASSLNRQAANYGYTF
TRBV30	TRBJ2-7	TRBD1	NA	TGTGCCTGGTCGACAGGGGGCCGCGACGAGCAGTACTTC	CAWSTGGRDEQYF
TRBV18	TRBJ1-3	NA	NA	TGTGCCAGCTCACCCCGGGGGGAACCCTCTGGAAACACCATATATTTT	CASSPRGEPSGNTIYF
TRBV10-3	TRBJ2-1	NA	NA	TGTGCCATCAGTGAGTCCAGCGGAGCGAGCTACAATGAGCAGTTCTTC	CAISESSGASYNEQFF
TRBV5-1	TRBJ1-2	TRBD1	NA	TGCGCCAGCAGCTTGGGCGGGACAGAAGTATATGGCTACACCTTC	CASSLGGTEVYGYTF
TRBV6-5	TRBJ2-7	NA	NA	TGTGCCAGCAGTTACCGGAGGGCGTTCTACGAGCAGTACTTC	CASSYRRAFYEQYF
TRBV4-1	TRBJ1-5	NA	few	TGCGCCAGCAGCCTTACGGGCTTTAATCAGCCCCAGCATTTT	CASSLTGFNQPQHF
TRBV7-9	TRBJ2-3	TRBD2	NA	TGTGCCAGCAGCCTCCCGGGGGGGAGCACAGATACGCAGTATTTT	CASSLPGGSTDTQYF
TRBV11-2	TRBJ1-4	NA	NA	TGTGCCAGCAGCCCCCTTACTAATGAAAAACTGTTTTTT	CASSPLTNEKLFF
TRBV6-5	TRBJ1-2	TRBD1	NA	TGTGCCAGCAGTTACTCGAGGGGGCGGAACTATGGCTACACCTTC	CASSYSRGRNYGYTF
TRBV19	TRBJ1-1	NA	NA	TGTGCCAGTAGCGGGACCCACACTGAAGCTTTCTTT	CASSGTHTEAFF
TRBV5-1	TRBJ2-7	NA	NA	TGCGCCAGCAGCCAAGACAGGTCCTACGAGCAGTACTTC	CASSQDRSYEQYF
TRBV5-1	TRBJ2-5	TRBD2	NA	TGCGCCAGCAGCTTGGGACTAGCGGTCCAAGAGACCCAGTACTTC	CASSLGLAVQETQYF
TRBV7-2	TRBJ1-1	TRBD1	few	TGTGCCAGCAGCTTTGTTGGGACAGGAAGGGGCCAGGCCCAACAAGCTTTCTTT	CASSFVGTGRGQAQQAFF
TRBV2	TRBJ2-7	TRBD2	NA	TGTGCCAGCAGTGAACGACTAGCGGGAGGGGGCTCCGAGCAGTACTTC	CASSERLAGGGSEQYF
TRBV5-4	TRBJ2-3	TRBD2	NA	TGTGCCAGCAGCTTGTCCCCTAGCGGGGGTAGGGATACGCAGTATTTT	CASSLSPSGGRDTQYF
TRBV29-1	TRBJ2-5	NA	NA	TGCAGCGTTGATGGGGAAACGACAGCCCTGGAGACCCAGTACTTC	CSVDGETTALETQYF
TRBV6-5	TRBJ2-7	NA	NA	TGTGCCAGCAGTAGGGCTTTGGGAACCTACGAGCAGTACTTC	CASSRALGTYEQYF
TRBV6-1	TRBJ1-2	NA	NA	TGTGCCAGCAGCGACAGGTATGGCTACACCTTC	CASSDRYGYTF
TRBV7-2	TRBJ1-1	NA	NA	TGTGCCAGCAGCTTAAGCACCGGGAACCGTAACACTGAAGCTTTCTTT	CASSLSTGNRNTEAFF
TRBV5-6	TRBJ2-2	NA	NA	TGTGCCAGCAGCTTGGTCGGCGGGAACACCGGGGAGCTGTTTTTT	CASSLVGGNTGELFF
TRBV19	TRBJ2-2	NA	once	TGTGCCAGTAGTACCCGACGTGCCAGGGGAAACCCCGGGGAGCTGTTTTTT	CASSTRRARGNPGELFF
TRBV19	TRBJ2-7	TRBD1	NA	TGTGCCAGTGGACAGTTAGGGGGCTCCTCCTACGAGCAGTACTTC	CASGQLGGSSYEQYF
TRBV27	TRBJ1-2	NA	NA	TGTGCCAGCAGTTTATCAAGTGGGGGCGGGTATGGCTACACCTTC	CASSLSSGGGYGYTF
TRBV19	TRBJ1-3	TRBD1	NA	TGTGCCAGTAGTATCTCGGACAGGGGAAACACCATATATTTT	CASSISDRGNTIYF
TRBV5-4	TRBJ2-1	NA	NA	TGTGCCAGCAGCTTGGCCGCAGGGGCCATTTACAATGAGCAGTTCTTC	CASSLAAGAIYNEQFF
TRBV4-1	TRBJ1-1	TRBD1	NA	TGCGCCAGCAGCCAACCAGGGGGCAAGGGGACTGAAGCTTTCTTT	CASSQPGGKGTEAFF
TRBV5-1	TRBJ1-4	TRBD1	NA	TGCGCCAGCAGCACCAGGGGGAATGAAAAACTGTTTTTT	CASSTRGNEKLFF
TRBV7-3	TRBJ2-1	NA	NA	TGTGCCAGCAGCTTAACTCCAGCGAGCACCTACAATGAGCAGTTCTTC	CASSLTPASTYNEQFF
TRBV10-3	TRBJ2-7	TRBD1	NA	TGTGCCATCAGGACGGGCCGGACAGGGAGCTCCTACGAGCAGTACTTC	CAIRTGRTGSSYEQYF
TRBV5-4	TRBJ2-5	TRBD2	NA	TGTGCCAGCAGCTTGGGACTAGCGGCTCAAGAGACCCAGTACTTC	CASSLGLAAQETQYF
TRBV10-3	TRBJ1-1	NA	once	TGTGCCATCACTGAGTCGCAGGACAAAACCGAAGCTTTCTTT	CAITESQDKTEAFF
TRBV28	TRBJ1-2	NA	NA	TGTGCCAGCAGTTTATCTAGAACCCGGGGCTACACCTTC	CASSLSRTRGYTF
TRBV28	TRBJ1-1	NA	NA	TGTGCCAGCAGTTTACACGGTGGTAGTGAAGCTTTCTTT	CASSLHGGSEAFF
TRBV6-5	TRBJ2-2	NA	few	TGTGCCAGCTTCGCCCCTGGCACCGGGGAGCTGTTTTTT	CASFAPGTGELFF
TRBV18	TRBJ2-2	TRBD2	NA	TGTGCCAGCTCACCACAGGGACTAGCGGGACGTGAGCTGTTTTTT	CASSPQGLAGRELFF
TRBV6-6	TRBJ1-6	TRBD1	NA	TGTGCCAGCAGGGACAGGGGGTATAATTCACCCCTCCACTTT	CASRDRGYNSPLHF
TRBV18	TRBJ2-2	NA	NA	TGTGCCAGCTCTCCCCGTGCCCCCGGGGAGCTGTTTTTT	CASSPRAPGELFF
TRBV5-6	TRBJ2-6	TRBD1	NA	TGTGCCAGCAGCTTGCCAGGGGGCCCCGTCCGGCCTGGGGCCAACGTCCTGACTTTC	CASSLPGGPVRPGANVLTF
TRBV27	TRBJ2-3	NA	NA	TGTGCCAGCAGTTTCCATAAATCGGCGGATACGCAGTATTTT	CASSFHKSADTQYF
TRBV7-9	TRBJ2-1	TRBD2	NA	TGTGCCAGCAGCTCCCGGACTAGCGGGAGCCAGATCTCCTACAATGAGCAGTTCTTC	CASSSRTSGSQISYNEQFF
TRBV5-1	TRBJ2-7	NA	NA	TGCGCCAGCAGCTTGGGTTACCTGAAAGCCTACGAGCAGTACTTC	CASSLGYLKAYEQYF
TRBV7-9	TRBJ1-2	NA	NA	TGTGCCAGCAGCTTTGGGCAGCATTATGGCTACACCTTC	CASSFGQHYGYTF
TRBV9	TRBJ2-1	TRBD1	NA	TGTGCCAGCAGCGTAAGGGACAGGGGTTACAATGAGCAGTTCTTC	CASSVRDRGYNEQFF
TRBV28	TRBJ2-7	NA	NA	TGTGCCAGCAGTCACCCCTCAGCGGATGAAAACGAGCAGTACTTC	CASSHPSADENEQYF
TRBV19	TRBJ2-5	NA	NA	TGTGCCAGTAGTATGGGGGACACACCTCGTGGAGAGACCCAGTACTTC	CASSMGDTPRGETQYF